This T cell receptor (beta chain) was recorded in a study of lymphopenia after photon versus proton radiotherapy. Trimming left V 4 bases short and J 7 bases short, with 17 bases between. The germline V gene has CDR1 MNHEY and CDR2 SVGAGI. The CDR3 totals 15 residues. Sequencing used immunoSEQ multiplex PCR; TCRdb keeps in-frame clones, though not all of them. The sample has about 53,000 clones, around 82% seen once; the top ten hold about 29%. The V call is TRBV6-5, the J call TRBJ1-5, with no clear D. Sequenced here: peripheral blood, sampled from a patient treated with photon-based radiotherapy. This sequence originates from a man aged 45-65 years with gastric cancer. The CDR3 region has the DNA TGTGCCAGCAGTTTTTCACCCAAGAGCTTACAGCCCCAGCATTTT. This translates into CASSFSPKSLQPQHF.